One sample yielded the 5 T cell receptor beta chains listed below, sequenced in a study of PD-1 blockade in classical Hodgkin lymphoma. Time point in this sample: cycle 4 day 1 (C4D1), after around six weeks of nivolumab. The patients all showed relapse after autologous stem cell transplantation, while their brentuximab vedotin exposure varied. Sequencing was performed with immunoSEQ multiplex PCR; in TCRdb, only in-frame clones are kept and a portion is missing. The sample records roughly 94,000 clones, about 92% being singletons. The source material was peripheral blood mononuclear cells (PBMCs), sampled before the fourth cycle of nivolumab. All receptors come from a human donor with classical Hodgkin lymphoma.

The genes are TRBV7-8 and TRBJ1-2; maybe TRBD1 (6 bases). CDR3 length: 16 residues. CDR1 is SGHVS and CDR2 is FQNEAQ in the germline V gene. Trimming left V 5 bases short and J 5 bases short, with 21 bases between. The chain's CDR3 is CASSLTTTGSGYGYTF. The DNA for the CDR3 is TGTGCCAGCAGCCTTACAACGACAGGCAGCGGTTATGGCTACACCTTC.

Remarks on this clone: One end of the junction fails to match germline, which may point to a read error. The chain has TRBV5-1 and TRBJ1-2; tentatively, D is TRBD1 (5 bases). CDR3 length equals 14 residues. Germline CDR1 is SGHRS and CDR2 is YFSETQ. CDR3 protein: CASRLGLRNYGYTF. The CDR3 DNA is TGCGCCAGCAGGTTGGGGCTTCGGAACTATGGCTACACCTTC.

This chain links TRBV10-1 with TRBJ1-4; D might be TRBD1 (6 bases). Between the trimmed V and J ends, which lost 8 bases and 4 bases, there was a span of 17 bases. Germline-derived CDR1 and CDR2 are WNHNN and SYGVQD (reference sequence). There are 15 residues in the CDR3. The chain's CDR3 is CASPGHRVGNEKLFF. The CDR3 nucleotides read TGCGCCAGCCCGGGACATAGGGTGGGTAATGAAAAACTGTTTTTT.

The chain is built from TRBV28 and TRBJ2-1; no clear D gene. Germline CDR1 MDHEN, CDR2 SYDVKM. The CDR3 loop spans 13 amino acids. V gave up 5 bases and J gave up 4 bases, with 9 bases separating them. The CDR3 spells CASSPTRYNEQFF. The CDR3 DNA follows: TGTGCCAGCAGTCCTACAAGATACAATGAGCAGTTCTTC.

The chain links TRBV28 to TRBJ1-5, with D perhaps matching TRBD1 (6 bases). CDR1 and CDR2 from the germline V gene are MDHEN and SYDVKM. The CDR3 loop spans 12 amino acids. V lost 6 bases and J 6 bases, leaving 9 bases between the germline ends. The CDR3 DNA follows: TGTGCCAGCAGCCAGGGGAGTCAGCCCCAGCATTTT. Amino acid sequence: CASSQGSQPQHF.